Reported below is one T cell receptor beta chain. The antigen is not known. Other DNA sequences within the sample encode an identical CDR3. Deletions cut 11 bases from V and 0 bases from J, with 15 bases between. CDR1 is MNHEY and CDR2 is SMNVEV in the germline V gene (reference sequence). This CDR3 spans 14 amino acids. 13 Jbeta primers and 60 Vbeta primers were used for the PCR. Assay: immunoSEQ multiplex PCR; the TCRdb copy retains only in-frame clones and omits some. The sample lists roughly 200,000 clones; approximately 85% were seen once. This specimen comes from a study of cytomegalovirus exposure and HLA in healthy donors. Study context: Of all 360 or so donors who were genotyped, about 84% belonged to the Caucasian-associated ancestry cluster.

Study outcomes and limitations: HLA alleles showed associations with 16,951 TCR beta sequences in a later analysis, at a 0.05 false discovery rate. One later analysis reportedly identified an Asian-associated ancestry cluster that showed fewer N-insertions than the approximately 600-donor mean.

V usage is TRBV27 and J usage is TRBJ2-3; D might be TRBD1 (6 bases). The sequence was collected from a girl aged 5-17 years in good health and CMV-seropositive. The sequencing input was PBMCs. CDR3 protein: CASGPGVSTDTQYF. The DNA for the CDR3 is TGTGCCTCAGGTCCAGGGGTCAGCACAGATACGCAGTATTTT.